Below are 13 T cell receptor beta chains sequenced from a single sample in a study of shared clonotypes between healthy human individuals (dated by TCRdb to between 2020 and 2021). Library prep was done by the immunoSEQ multiplex PCR assay. The source is immuneACCESS, and TCRdb retained only in-frame sequences with V and J called. Part of the clones is not carried over; for the studies checked, unresolved V genes explain less than half of this, and the remainder is unexplained. Recorded for this sample are approximately 2,000,000 clones; around 93% of them occurred a single time. 0.37% of the sample lies in the top ten. The specimen was naive CD4+ T cells from PBMCs. The cell subset or site label corresponds to: CD45RA+ positively selected. These receptors were collected from a man aged 18 to 29 in good health. Some clones in this sample may be carry-over from other donors' samples.

This clone came up once. This chain links TRBV11-3 with TRBJ2-1; D may be TRBD1 (6 bases). Trimming cost V 5 bases and J 5 bases, with 13 bases left between them. The germline gives CDR1 SGHNT, CDR2 YENEEA. The CDR3 is 14 amino acids. The CDR3 is CASSARTADNEQFF. The CDR3 nucleotides are TGTGCCAGCAGCGCCCGGACAGCGGACAATGAGCAGTTCTTC.

This chain uses TRBV7-3 with TRBJ2-1, with 8 bases matching TRBD2. The V gene's germline CDR1 is SGHTA and CDR2 FQGTGA. The trim removed 6 bases at V and 6 bases at J, leaving 10 bases unmatched. The CDR3 has 15 residues. CDR3 sequence reads: CASSYVAGSGNEQFF. For the CDR3, the DNA is TGTGCCAGCAGTTACGTAGCGGGATCCGGCAATGAGCAGTTCTTC. The complete variable domain, with remaining parts taken from reference TRBV7-3 and TRBJ2-1, reads GAGVSQTPSNKVTEKGKYVELRCDPISGHTALYWYRQSLGQGPEFLIYFQGTGAADDSGLPNDRFFAVRPEGSVSTLKIQRTERGDSAVYLCASSYVAGSGNEQFFGPGTRLTVL.

V gene TRBV11-1 combines with J gene TRBJ1-2, with D unresolved. V was pared by 5 bases and J by 3 bases, with 13 bases between. The germline V gene encodes CDR1 SGHAT and CDR2 FQDESV (reference sequence). CDR3 length: 14 residues. The CDR3 DNA is TGTGCCAGCAGCCTTTCCTCTGGAGACTATGGCTACACCTTC. Translation gives CASSLSSGDYGYTF.

The chain employs TRBV25-1 and TRBJ2-1; TRBD2 matches 11 bases. The CDR3 extends over 15 amino acids. Germline values: CDR1 MGHDK, CDR2 SYGVNS. Trimming removed 7 bases from V and 6 bases from J; junction bases left unmatched: 8. The CDR3 protein is CASTTTSGRVNEQFF. The DNA of the CDR3 is TGTGCCAGCACTACTACTAGCGGGAGAGTCAATGAGCAGTTCTTC.

This clone has more than one count but fewer than ten. This chain uses TRBV14 with TRBJ2-3; weak D call: TRBD2 (5 bases). V shed 4 bases and J shed 2 bases, with 19 bases lying between them. The V gene's germline CDR1 is SGHDN and CDR2 FVKESK. This CDR3 spans 17 amino acids. The chain's CDR3 is CASSRVAGWGVTDTQYF. DNA for the CDR3: TGTGCCAGCAGCCGCGTCGCCGGATGGGGAGTCACAGATACGCAGTATTTT.

J is TRBJ1-3 and V is TRBV18; possible D gene TRBD1, 5 bases. This CDR3 is 16 amino acids long. V lost 6 bases, J lost 0 bases, and 15 bases lay in between. The V gene's germline CDR1 is KGHSH and CDR2 LQKENI. This CDR3 is CASSPEQVNSGNTIYF. The CDR3 bases are TGTGCCAGCTCGCCGGAACAGGTGAACTCTGGAAACACCATATATTTT.

Points on this clone: An end of the junction does not agree with germline; a read error may underlie this. The V call is TRBV18, the J call TRBJ2-1; TRBD1 matches 9 bases. The CDR3 length is 13 residues. CDR1 KGHSH and CDR2 LQKENI come from the germline V gene. This CDR3 is CASSPNVGQGRIF. In nucleotides, the CDR3 is TGTGCCAGCTCACCTAATGTGGGACAGGGTAGAATCTTC.

The chain is built from TRBV5-1 and TRBJ2-2; D is perhaps TRBD1 or TRBD2 (6 bases each). The V gene lost 0 bases and the J gene lost 4 bases, with 13 bases spanning the gap. Per the germline V gene, CDR1 is SGHRS and CDR2 is YFSETQ. This CDR3 comprises 16 residues. Here the CDR3 DNA reads TGCGCCAGCAGCTTGGGTCCGGGGGCGCTCACCGGGGAGCTGTTTTTT. Translating it yields CASSLGPGALTGELFF.

V and J are TRBV7-8 and TRBJ1-5, with D uncertain. Germline V CDR1 and CDR2: SGHVS, FQNEAQ. The CDR3 has 13 amino acids. V shed 1 base and J shed 9 bases, with 10 bases lying between them. The CDR3: CASSLEEMGPQHF. CDR3 DNA: TGTGCCAGCAGCTTAGAAGAGATGGGGCCCCAGCATTTT.

This sequence joins TRBV11-2 and TRBJ1-4, with D possibly matching TRBD1 (5 bases). Germline V CDR1 and CDR2: SGHAT, FQNNGV. The length of the CDR3 is 15 residues. Trimming stripped 0 bases from V and 8 bases from J, with 13 bases between. DNA for the CDR3: TGTGCCAGCAGCTTAGAGGGAGGGACCCAAGAAAAACTGTTTTTT. It yields the protein CASSLEGGTQEKLFF.

The rearrangement joins TRBV9 to TRBJ2-1; D is perhaps TRBD1 or TRBD2 (6 bases each). CDR1 is SGDLS and CDR2 is YYNGEE in the germline V gene. The CDR3 runs 13 residues. V was cut by 4 bases and J by 9 bases, with 14 bases left in between. CDR3 coding DNA: TGTGCCAGCAGCAGCACACAGGGAGGTGAGCAGTTCTTC. Amino acid sequence: CASSSTQGGEQFF. Based on the CDR3 plus reference TRBV9 and TRBJ2-1, the full variable domain is DSGVTQTPKHLITATGQRVTLRCSPRSGDLSVYWYQQSLDQGLQFLIQYYNGEERAKGNILERFSAQQFPDLHSELNLSSLELGDSALYFCASSSTQGGEQFFGPGTRLTVL.

The chain links TRBV19 to TRBJ1-2; 11 nucleotides align to TRBD1. Trimming removed 5 bases from V and 8 bases from J; junction bases left unmatched: 13. Looked up from germline, CDR1 is LNHDA and CDR2 is SQIVND (reference sequence). This CDR3 has 16 residues. The CDR3 region has the DNA TGTGCCAGTAGTGATCCCGGGACAGGGGGTTTTCTCGGCTACACCTTC. This codes for CASSDPGTGGFLGYTF.

V usage is TRBV5-8 and J usage is TRBJ2-3, with TRBD1 matching 8 bases. Germline CDR1 SGHTS, CDR2 YDEGEE. Losses at the gene ends were 5 bases for V and 6 bases for J; bases not matched to a gene: 8. The CDR3 contains 14 residues. CDR3 nucleotide sequence: TGTGCCAGCAGTCGTCGACAGGGGCCCGATACGCAGTATTTT. It encodes CASSRRQGPDTQYF. Full variable domain (missing parts from reference TRBV5-8 and TRBJ2-3): EAGVTQSPTHLIKTRGQQATLRCSPISGHTSVYWYQQALGLGLQFLLWYDEGEERNRGNFPPRFSGRQFPNYSSELNVNALELEDSALYLCASSRRQGPDTQYFGPGTRLTVL.